This TCR beta chain was profiled in a study of kidney transplant recipient with SARS-CoV-2 infection. TCRdb ran MiXCR on the reads and lists one entry per CDR3 protein. The data hold some 220,000 distinct CDR3 sequences, with 25% to 35% observed a single time. Regarding this clonotype: Possible read error: a much larger clone is one base away.

This CDR3 region has 15 residues. CDR1 is MNHEY, CDR2 SMNVEV, per germline (reference sequence). The source was a blood sample, collected at baseline and around day 110 from a kidney transplant recipient. The clonotype comes from a male patient in his thirties who had COVID-19 and was a kidney transplant recipient. A share of the T cells may be of graft donor origin. The V gene is TRBV27, the J gene TRBJ2-6; TRBD1 is a possible D gene (5 bases). CDR3 DNA sequence: TGTGCCAGCAGTCGAGAGTCCGCTGGGGCCAACGTCCCGACTTTC. Amino acid sequence: CASSRESAGANVPTF.